Below are 21 T cell receptor beta chains sequenced from a single sample in a study of PD-L1 blockade in urothelial cancer. Time point here: pretreatment peripheral blood. The repertoire was sequenced with immunoSEQ multiplex PCR; TCRdb's copy has only in-frame clones and lacks some. The profile shows about 51,000 clones, about 86% of them singletons. Here the sequenced sample was PBMCs, taken around atezolizumab (anti-PD-L1) treatment. All receptors come from a man in his 60s with urothelial cancer.

The rearrangement joins TRBV7-2 to TRBJ1-1; D gene uncertain. V dropped 1 base and J dropped 4 bases, with 10 bases sitting between them. Looked up from germline, CDR1 is SGHTA and CDR2 is FQGNSA. CDR3 length: 14 residues. The CDR3: CASSLVLGGTEAFF. The CDR3 nucleotides read TGTGCCAGCAGCTTAGTGTTGGGAGGCACTGAAGCTTTCTTT. Full variable domain (outside the CDR3, taken from reference TRBV7-2 and TRBJ1-1): GAGVSQSPSNKVTEKGKDVELRCDPISGHTALYWYRQSLGQGLEFLIYFQGNSAPDKSGLPSDRFSAERTGGSVSTLTIQRTQQEDSAVYLCASSLVLGGTEAFFGQGTRLTVV.

This clone turned up a few times. The rearrangement uses TRBV5-1 and TRBJ2-1; TRBD2 aligns across 12 bases. The CDR3 is 15 amino acids. Losses at the gene ends were 4 bases for V and 7 bases for J; bases not matched to a gene: 6. CDR1 and CDR2 from the germline V gene are SGHRS and YFSETQ. The CDR3 nucleotides read TGCGCCAGCAGCGCTACTAGCGGGAGGACAAATGAGCAGTTCTTC. It yields the protein CASSATSGRTNEQFF.

The rearrangement links TRBV19 to TRBJ1-1, with D possibly TRBD1 on 6 matching bases. The CDR3 spans 14 residues. Germline CDR1 reads LNHDA; CDR2 reads SQIVND (reference sequence). With 6 bases removed from V and 0 bases from J, the gap between germline ends came to 11 bases. The CDR3 coding sequence is TGTGCCAGTAGACCGGACAGATTGAACACTGAAGCTTTCTTT. It specifies CASRPDRLNTEAFF.

This clone appeared a few times. J is TRBJ1-1 and V is TRBV2; D might be TRBD1 (5 bases). Germline assignment: CDR1 SNHLY and CDR2 FYNNEI. This CDR3 has 13 residues. The ends were cut back, 6 bases at V and 7 bases at J, with 15 bases in the middle. The chain's CDR3 is CASRRDSQGEAFF. The CDR3 DNA follows: TGTGCCAGCAGGCGGGACTCTCAGGGTGAAGCTTTCTTT.

V is TRBV5-1 and J is TRBJ1-1; D ambiguous. Trimming took off 0 bases at V and 1 base at J, with 10 bases between the two ends. The CDR3 totals 15 residues. CDR1 and CDR2 (germline): SGHRS, YFSETQ. The CDR3 protein is CASSLVPVSNTEAFF. The CDR3 bases are TGCGCCAGCAGCTTGGTCCCAGTATCGAACACTGAAGCTTTCTTT.

The CDR3 nucleotides are TGTGCCAGCAGCTTAGGCGGGACAGCCTACGAGCAGTACTTC. Protein sequence: CASSLGGTAYEQYF. The chain employs TRBV7-2 and TRBJ2-7; a weak D match, TRBD1 (7 bases). The CDR3 covers 14 residues. The V and J ends lost 1 base and 2 bases respectively, with 9 bases between them. Germline CDR1 reads SGHTA; CDR2 reads FQGNSA.

V and J are TRBV15 and TRBJ1-1; D perhaps matches TRBD1 (5 bases). There are 15 residues in the CDR3. Germline V CDR1 and CDR2: LNHNV, YYDKDF (reference sequence). V gave up 0 bases and J gave up 1 base, with 9 bases separating them. In DNA, the CDR3 is TGTGCCACCAGCAGAGATAGACAGCAGAACACTGAAGCTTTCTTT. This gives the protein CATSRDRQQNTEAFF.

The chain links TRBV2 to TRBJ1-5; no clear D. CDR1 is SNHLY and CDR2 is FYNNEI in the germline V gene. The CDR3 covers 13 residues. V lost 6 bases to trimming and J lost 4 bases, with 10 bases between them. CDR3 in amino acids: CASRQEGNQPQHF. In DNA, the CDR3 is TGTGCCAGCAGGCAGGAGGGTAATCAGCCCCAGCATTTT.

Only one count was recorded for this clone. The germline gene is not matched at one end of the junction; a read error may be the cause. This chain links TRBV7-7 with TRBJ2-1, with TRBD1 matching over 9 bases. Germline CDR1 is SSHAT and CDR2 is FNYEAQ (reference sequence). The CDR3 contains 15 residues. CDR3 protein: CASSPGQGGINEQFF. CDR3 nucleotides: TGTGCTAGCAGCCCGGGACAGGGAGGAATCAATGAGCAGTTCTTC.

The chain joins TRBV6-6 to TRBJ2-1, with TRBD2 matching over 12 bases. Losses at the gene ends were 8 bases for V and 5 bases for J; bases not matched to a gene: 7. CDR1 is MNHNY and CDR2 is SVGAGI in the germline V gene (reference sequence). The CDR3 spans 15 residues. The CDR3 loop is CASGTWTSGDNEQFF. CDR3 nucleotide sequence: TGTGCCAGCGGGACGTGGACTAGCGGGGACAATGAGCAGTTCTTC.

This clone was detected once. J is TRBJ2-7 and V is TRBV1; the DNA was not compared with TRBD2, the D call given in the table. TRBV1 is annotated as a pseudogene. The CDR3 contains 15 residues. The DNA for the CDR3 is TGCACCAGCAGCCAATGGAGCGGGGCTTCCTACGAGCAGTACTTC. Protein: CTSSQWSGASYEQYF.

About this clone: Compared with germline, one end of the junction differs, possibly owing to a read error. V usage is TRBV7-7 and J usage is TRBJ2-1, with D unresolved. CDR1 SSHAT and CDR2 FNYEAQ come from the germline V gene (reference sequence). There are 16 residues in the CDR3. CDR3 sequence (DNA): TGTGCTAGCAGCTTAGGAGATAGAGTTTCCTACAATGAGCAGTTCTTC. Translating gives CASSLGDRVSYNEQFF.

The chain has TRBV10-3 and TRBJ2-1, with TRBD2 identical over 12 bases. Germline V gene lookup returns CDR1 ENHRY and CDR2 SYGVKD. The CDR3 contains 13 residues. V lost 2 bases to trimming and J lost 12 bases; unmatched junction nucleotides: 2. The CDR3 spells CAISETSGRLQFF. The CDR3 DNA follows: TGTGCCATCAGTGAGACTAGCGGGAGGTTGCAGTTCTTC.

This chain links TRBV10-2 with TRBJ2-7; D is uncertain. This CDR3 comprises 14 residues. Trimming removed 3 bases at V and 3 bases at J, with 12 bases between. Germline CDR1 WSHSY, CDR2 SAAADI. The CDR3: CASSEHLLNYEQYF. The CDR3 nucleotides are TGCGCCAGCAGTGAACACCTGTTGAACTACGAGCAGTACTTC.

The chain joins TRBV27 to TRBJ1-1, with unresolved D. V dropped 2 bases and J dropped 10 bases, with 17 bases sitting between them. The CDR3 is made up of 14 amino acids. Germline assignment: CDR1 MNHEY and CDR2 SMNVEV (reference sequence). The CDR3, as DNA: TGTGCCAGCAGTTTAGGCGGGTACGAAAGGCGAGCTTTCTTT. Its translation is CASSLGGYERRAFF.

The chain uses TRBV10-1 and TRBJ1-6, with TRBD1 matching 8 bases. CDR3 length: 15 residues. CDR1 is WNHNN, CDR2 SYGVQD, per germline (reference sequence). Trimming cost V 6 bases and J 6 bases; bases outside gene matches: 7. CDR3 residues: CASSPDRVPNSPLHF. The CDR3 coding sequence is TGCGCCAGCAGCCCGGACAGGGTTCCTAATTCACCCCTCCACTTT.

V and J are TRBV19 and TRBJ2-5; 10 bases are a match to TRBD1. The germline CDR1 and CDR2 sequences are LNHDA and SQIVND (reference sequence). The CDR3 consists of 15 residues. V dropped 5 bases and J dropped 4; count of bases not matched to a gene: 7. The DNA for the CDR3 is TGTGCCAGTAGTGTGGGGACAGGGGTGTTAGAGACCCAGTACTTC. Its protein is CASSVGTGVLETQYF. The full variable domain, completed using reference TRBV19 and TRBJ2-5, is DGGITQSPKYLFRKEGQNVTLSCEQNLNHDAMYWYRQDPGQGLRLIYYSQIVNDFQKGDIAEGYSVSREKKESFPLTVTSAQKNPTAFYLCASSVGTGVLETQYFGPGTRLLVL.

This rearrangement joins TRBV5-6 to TRBJ2-7; 8 nucleotides align to TRBD1. Trimming removed 0 bases from V and 5 bases from J; junction bases left unmatched: 7. Germline CDR1 reads SGHDT; CDR2 reads YYEEEE. This CDR3 region has 15 residues. DNA of the CDR3: TGTGCCAGCAGCTTGGCCGTGGCAGGGGGCCACGAGCAGTACTTC. It yields the protein CASSLAVAGGHEQYF.

V gene TRBV4-1 combines with J gene TRBJ2-3, with TRBD2 matching 8 bases. Germline V lookup: CDR1 MGHRA, CDR2 YSYEKL. This CDR3 spans 16 amino acids. After removal of 2 bases from V and 0 bases from J, the junction contained 4 bases not matched to a gene. CDR3 sequence: CASSQHTSGSTDTQYF. CDR3 sequence (DNA): TGCGCCAGCAGCCAACACACTAGCGGTAGCACAGATACGCAGTATTTT.

This clone showed up just once. The J gene is TRBJ1-5, the V gene TRBV5-1, with 7 bases lining up with TRBD1. CDR3 length: 15 amino acids. Trimming cost V 0 bases and J 4 bases; bases outside gene matches: 4. Germline V gives CDR1 SGHRS, CDR2 YFSETQ. The CDR3 DNA follows: TGCGCCAGCAGCTTGGTCACAGGGGCGAATCAGCCCCAGCATTTT. It translates to CASSLVTGANQPQHF.

This chain uses TRBV6-4 with TRBJ1-2; no definite D call. The germline V gene has CDR1 MRHNA and CDR2 SNTAGT. The V and J ends lost 3 bases and 7 bases respectively, with 12 bases between them. The CDR3 is 13 amino acids. In DNA form, the CDR3 reads TGTGCCAGCAGTGATACGGGGTGGAGTGGCTACACCTTC. This translates into CASSDTGWSGYTF.